This T cell receptor beta chain stems from a study of blood T cell repertoires in COVID-19. Study overall: The United States, Italy and Spain supplied acute and convalescent COVID-19 samples. The analysed material was cDNA or gDNA that came from T cells, B-cell-depleted T cells, or PBMCs.

Trimming at V came to 4 bases and at J to 2 bases, leaving 8 bases not matched to a gene. CDR3 length: 15 amino acids. Per the germline V gene, CDR1 is SGHRS and CDR2 is YFSETQ. Authors' analysis steps: Reference gene primer amplification in the assay estimated nucleated cell counts. Data came from immunoSEQ multiplex PCR; TCRdb stores just in-frame clones and leaves some out. V, J and clone size reflect that table, while D and trimming were determined from the DNA. The sample shows about 380,000 clones, 90% of them seen only once. This clone was seen a few times. The sequence was collected from a man between 18 and 29 years old with active or convalescent COVID-19. The chain employs TRBV5-1 and TRBJ1-2, with 7 bases fitting TRBD1. Sequenced material: peripheral blood. CDR3 DNA sequence: TGCGCCAGCAGCAACAGTGTAGGGGGCAACTATGGCTACACCTTC. This encodes CASSNSVGGNYGYTF. Drawing the rest from reference TRBV5-1 and TRBJ1-2, the complete variable domain is KAGVTQTPRYLIKTRGQQVTLSCSPISGHRSVSWYQQTPGQGLQFLFEYFSETQRNKGNFPGRFSGRQFSNSRSEMNVSTLELGDSALYLCASSNSVGGNYGYTFGSGTRLTVV.